The entry below describes one T cell receptor (beta chain). Its target is not known. The junction departs from germline at one end; a sequencing error may be responsible. The source of the sample is a study of response to subunit inactivated influenza vaccine. This CDR3 region has 13 residues. Germline V gives CDR1 KGHSH, CDR2 LQKENI. TCRdb recomputed calls from the RT-PCR reads with MiXCR, one row per CDR3 protein. Of around 480,000 distinct CDR3 sequences listed, about 10% are singletons. The study's findings and limits: Each seasonal influenza vaccination recruits few new T cells, the authors suggested.

The source of this sequence is a man aged 50-59 years who received an inactivated influenza vaccine. V is TRBV18 and J is TRBJ2-6, with D unresolved. Sequencing used PBMCs from blood, obtained roughly 48 days after vaccination. The CDR3 sequence is CASSPPWANVLTF. CDR3 DNA: TGTGCCAGCTCCCCACCCTGGGCCAACGTCCTGACTTTC.